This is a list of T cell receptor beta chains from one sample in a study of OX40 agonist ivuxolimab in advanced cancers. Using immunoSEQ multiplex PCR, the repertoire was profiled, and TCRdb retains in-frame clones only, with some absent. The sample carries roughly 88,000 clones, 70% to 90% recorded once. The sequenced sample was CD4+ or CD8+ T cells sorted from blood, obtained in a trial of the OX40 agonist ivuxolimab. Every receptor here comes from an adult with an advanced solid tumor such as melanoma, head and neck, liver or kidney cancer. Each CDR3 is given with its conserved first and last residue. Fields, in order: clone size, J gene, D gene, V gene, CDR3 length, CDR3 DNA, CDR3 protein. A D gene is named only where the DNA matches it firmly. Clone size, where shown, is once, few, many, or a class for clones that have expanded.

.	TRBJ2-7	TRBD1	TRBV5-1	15	TGCGCCAGCAGCGATAAAAGGGACAGCTCCTACGAGCAGTACTTC	CASSDKRDSSYEQYF
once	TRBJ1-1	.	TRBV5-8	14	TGTGCCAGCAGCCGGGCAGGGAGCGTCGGTGAAGCTTTCTTT	CASSRAGSVGEAFF
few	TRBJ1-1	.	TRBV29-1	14	TGCAGCGTCCCCGGGGCGGTAGTGAACACTGAAGCTTTCTTT	CSVPGAVVNTEAFF
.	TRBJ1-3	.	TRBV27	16	TGTGCCAGCAGTTTATCCGGCAGCCAGGGGGGAAACACCATATATTTT	CASSLSGSQGGNTIYF
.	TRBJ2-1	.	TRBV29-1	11	TGCAGCGTTGAGGAGGGAGAAGAGCAGTTCTTC	CSVEEGEEQFF
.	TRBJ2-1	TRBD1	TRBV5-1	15	TGCGCCAGCAGCTTGGCTGCAGGGGGCATGTATGAGCAGTTCTTC	CASSLAAGGMYEQFF
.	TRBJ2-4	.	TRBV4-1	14	TGCGCCAGCAGCCAAGGGACTTCGAAAAACATTCAGTACTTC	CASSQGTSKNIQYF
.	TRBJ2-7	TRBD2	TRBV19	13	TGTGCCAGTAGTATGGGACTAGCGGACGAGCAGTACTTC	CASSMGLADEQYF
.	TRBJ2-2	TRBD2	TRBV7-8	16	TGTGCCAGCAGCTCCCGGGAGGGCCTGAACACCGGGGAGCTGTTTTTT	CASSSREGLNTGELFF
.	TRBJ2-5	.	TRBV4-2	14	TGTGCCAGCAGCCAAGATGAGGGCTTCGAGACCCAGTACTTC	CASSQDEGFETQYF
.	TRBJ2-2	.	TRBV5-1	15	TGCGCCAGCAGCTCGCAGGGTGCGGGCACCGGGGAGCTGTTTTTT	CASSSQGAGTGELFF
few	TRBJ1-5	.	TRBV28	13	TGTGCCAGCCACAGGGATAGCAATCAGCCCCAGCATTTT	CASHRDSNQPQHF
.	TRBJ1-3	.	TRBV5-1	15	TGCGCCAGCAGCATGACTCTTGGACCTGGAAACACCATATATTTT	CASSMTLGPGNTIYF
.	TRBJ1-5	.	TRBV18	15	TGTGCCAGCTCACCCCAGGGTTTAGGCAATCAGCCCCAGCATTTT	CASSPQGLGNQPQHF
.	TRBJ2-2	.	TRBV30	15	TGTGCCTGGAGTCGGGCGCTCGGGGGAGCCGGGGAGCTGTTTTTT	CAWSRALGGAGELFF
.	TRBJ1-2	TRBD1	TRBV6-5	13	TGTGCCAGCAGTCTCACAGGGGGGGATGGCTACACCTTC	CASSLTGGDGYTF
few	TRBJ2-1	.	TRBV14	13	TGTGCCAGCAGCCAAGCCTTTGAAGGTGAGCAGTTCTTC	CASSQAFEGEQFF
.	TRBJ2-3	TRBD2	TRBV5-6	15	TGTGCCAGCAGGTTAGCGGGAGGTAGCACAGATACGCAGTATTTT	CASRLAGGSTDTQYF
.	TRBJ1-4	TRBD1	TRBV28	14	TGTGCCAGCAGTTTAAGCCAGGGGGCTGAAAAACTGTTTTTT	CASSLSQGAEKLFF
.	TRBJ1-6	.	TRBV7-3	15	TGTGCCAGCAGCTTAATCTCGGGGAGCAATTCACCCCTCCACTTT	CASSLISGSNSPLHF
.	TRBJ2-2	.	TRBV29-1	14	TGCAGCGTTTCCAAGTTCGCGAACACCGGGGAGCTGTTTTTT	CSVSKFANTGELFF
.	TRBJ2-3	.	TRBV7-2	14	TGTGCCACCCCAAAGAGCACAGGAACAGATACGCAGTATTTT	CATPKSTGTDTQYF
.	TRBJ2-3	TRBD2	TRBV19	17	TGTGCCAGTAGTGCCGGACTAGCGTCCCCAGGCACAGATACGCAGTATTTT	CASSAGLASPGTDTQYF
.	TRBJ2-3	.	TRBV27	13	TGTGCCAGCAATAGCGGAATTTCGGATACGCAGTATTTT	CASNSGISDTQYF
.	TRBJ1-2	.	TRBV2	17	TGTGCCAGCAGTGAGGACCCTACAGGGAGCTATAACTATGGCTACACCTTC	CASSEDPTGSYNYGYTF
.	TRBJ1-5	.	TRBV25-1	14	TGTGCCAGCAGCCTCTGGGGGAGCAATCAGCCCCAGCATTTT	CASSLWGSNQPQHF
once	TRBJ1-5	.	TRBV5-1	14	TGCGCCAGCAGCACTACAGGGATCAATCAGCCCCAGCATTTT	CASSTTGINQPQHF
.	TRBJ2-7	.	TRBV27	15	TGTGCCAGCAGCCCCGCCACACGTAGCTCCTACGAGCAGTACTTC	CASSPATRSSYEQYF
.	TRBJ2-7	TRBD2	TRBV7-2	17	TGTGCCAGCAGCTTCCGTCGAAGCGGGAGACCGTCCTACGAGCAGTACTTC	CASSFRRSGRPSYEQYF
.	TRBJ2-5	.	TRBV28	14	TGTGCCAGCAGTTTAGTCGGGGCAGAAGAGACCCAGTACTTC	CASSLVGAEETQYF
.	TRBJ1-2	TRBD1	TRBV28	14	TGTGCCAGCAAAACCGGGACAGGGATTTTTGGCTACACCTTC	CASKTGTGIFGYTF
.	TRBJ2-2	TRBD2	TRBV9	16	TGTGCCAGCAGCGTATTATCGGGAGGGGCGATCGGGGAGCTGTTTTTT	CASSVLSGGAIGELFF
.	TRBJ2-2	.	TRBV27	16	TGTGCCAGCAGACCAGACAGCACTACTCTTACCGGGGAGCTGTTTTTT	CASRPDSTTLTGELFF
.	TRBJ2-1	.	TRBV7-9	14	TGTGCCAGCAGCTTAGCCGGGGTGACGAATGAGCAGTTCTTC	CASSLAGVTNEQFF
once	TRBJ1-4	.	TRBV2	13	TGTGCCAGCAGTGGGGGACTTTCAGAAAAACTGTTTTTT	CASSGGLSEKLFF
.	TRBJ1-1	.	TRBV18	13	TGTGCCAGCTCACCACGGGGGAACACTGAAGCTTTCTTT	CASSPRGNTEAFF
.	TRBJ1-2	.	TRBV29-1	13	TGCAGCGTTGACCCAACAGGGTCCTATGGCTACACCTTC	CSVDPTGSYGYTF
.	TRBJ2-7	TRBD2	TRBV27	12	TGTGCCAGCCGGGGGGGCGGGAACGAGCAGTACTTC	CASRGGGNEQYF
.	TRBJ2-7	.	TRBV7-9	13	TGTGCCAGCAGCTTAGGACGAAACTACGAGCAGTACTTC	CASSLGRNYEQYF
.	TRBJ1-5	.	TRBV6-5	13	TGTGCCAGCAGCCCTTCGGTGGATCAGCCCCAGCATTTT	CASSPSVDQPQHF
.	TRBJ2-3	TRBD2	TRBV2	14	TGTGCCAGCAACCTAGCGGGAGGGACAGATACGCAGTATTTT	CASNLAGGTDTQYF
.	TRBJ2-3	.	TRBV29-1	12	TGCAGCGTGAGACAACTGGGGGATACGCAGTATTTT	CSVRQLGDTQYF
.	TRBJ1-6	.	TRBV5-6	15	TGTGCCAGCAGCTATATTGACGGAAATAATTCACCCCTCCACTTT	CASSYIDGNNSPLHF
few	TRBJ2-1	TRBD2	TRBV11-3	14	TGTGCCAGCAGCTTGGTAGCGGGAGGACATGAGCAGTTCTTC	CASSLVAGGHEQFF
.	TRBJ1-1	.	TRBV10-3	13	TGTGCCATCAGCGTTGACAGGAACACTGAAGCTTTCTTT	CAISVDRNTEAFF
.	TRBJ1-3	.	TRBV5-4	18	TGTGCCAGCAGCTTGGTTGGACATCTGGGGCTCGCTGGAAACACCATATATTTT	CASSLVGHLGLAGNTIYF
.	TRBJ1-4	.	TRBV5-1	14	TGCGCCAGCAGCTTGGTCCCAACTAATGAAAAACTGTTTTTT	CASSLVPTNEKLFF
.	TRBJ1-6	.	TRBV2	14	TGTGCCAGCAGCGGGGCCACCCGGGGTTCACCCCTCCACTTT	CASSGATRGSPLHF
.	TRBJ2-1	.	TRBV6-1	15	TGTGCCAGCAGTTTAGGGGGGCTCTCCTACAATGAGCAGTTCTTC	CASSLGGLSYNEQFF
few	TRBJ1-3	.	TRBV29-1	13	TGCAGCGTCGACGGACCGGGGGGAAACACCATATATTTT	CSVDGPGGNTIYF
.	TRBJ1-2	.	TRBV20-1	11	TGCAGTGCGGCACAGGGTGGTGGCTACACCTTC	CSAAQGGGYTF
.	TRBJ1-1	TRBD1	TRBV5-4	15	TGTGCCAGCAGCGTTGCCGGGACAGCGAACACTGAAGCTTTCTTT	CASSVAGTANTEAFF
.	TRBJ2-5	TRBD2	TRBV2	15	TGTGCCAGCAATAGAGAAAGCGGGAGAATTGGGACCCAGTACTTC	CASNRESGRIGTQYF
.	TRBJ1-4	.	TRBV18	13	TGTGCCAGCTCACCAGGGTTTGGTGAAAAACTGTTTTTT	CASSPGFGEKLFF
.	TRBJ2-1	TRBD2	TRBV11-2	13	TGTGCCAGCAGTATCGGGAGGAGCAATGAGCAGTTCTTC	CASSIGRSNEQFF
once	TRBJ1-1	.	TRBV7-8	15	TGTGCCAGCAGCCCTATGGGGGCATCGTTCACTGAAGCTTTCTTT	CASSPMGASFTEAFF
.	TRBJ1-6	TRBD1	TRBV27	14	TGTGCCAGCAGCCGGGACAGGCAGTCTTCACCCCTCCACTTT	CASSRDRQSSPLHF